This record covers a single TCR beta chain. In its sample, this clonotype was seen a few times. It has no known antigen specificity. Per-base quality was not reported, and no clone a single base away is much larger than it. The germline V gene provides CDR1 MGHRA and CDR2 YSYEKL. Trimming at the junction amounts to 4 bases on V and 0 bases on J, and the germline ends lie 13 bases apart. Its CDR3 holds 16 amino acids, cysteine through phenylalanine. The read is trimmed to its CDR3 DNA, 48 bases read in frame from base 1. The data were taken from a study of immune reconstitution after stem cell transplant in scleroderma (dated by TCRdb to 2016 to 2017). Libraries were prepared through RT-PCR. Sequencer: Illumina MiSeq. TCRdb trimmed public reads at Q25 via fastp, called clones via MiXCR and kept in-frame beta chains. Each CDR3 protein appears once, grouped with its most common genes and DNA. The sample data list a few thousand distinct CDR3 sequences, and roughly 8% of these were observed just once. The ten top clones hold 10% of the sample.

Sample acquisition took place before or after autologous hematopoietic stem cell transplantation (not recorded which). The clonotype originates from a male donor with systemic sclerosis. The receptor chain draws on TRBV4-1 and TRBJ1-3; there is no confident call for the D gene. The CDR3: CASSPLRQSSGNTIYF. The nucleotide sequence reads TGCGCCAGCAGCCCCCTCCGACAAAGCTCTGGAAACACCATATATTTT.